The rows below give T cell receptor beta chains drawn from one sample of a study of OX40 agonist ivuxolimab in advanced cancers. Repertoires were generated with immunoSEQ multiplex PCR, while TCRdb's copy carries only in-frame clones and drops some. The data hold some 40,000 clones, with about 80% observed a single time. The sample here was CD4+ or CD8+ T cells sorted from blood, taken in a trial of the OX40 agonist ivuxolimab. The receptors were sampled from an adult with an advanced solid tumor such as melanoma, head and neck, liver or kidney cancer. CDR3s include the opening cysteine and the closing phenylalanine or tryptophan. Some rows have no size entry. The others give once, few or many, or a class for an expanded clone.

clone_size v_call cdr3_aa
NA TRBV5-1 CASSLVAGELGTGELFF
NA TRBV19 CATRTGENGYTF
once TRBV27 CASSLWTGGPNEKLFF
NA TRBV4-3 CASSPRTGPGYTF
few TRBV19 CASSIAGGGSYEQYF
NA TRBV4-1 CASSQEGRRSYEQYF
NA TRBV7-8 CASSPQAGGPYEQYF
NA TRBV19 CASSIGGNQPQHF
once TRBV14 CASSQASWQGAAGGTDTQYF
NA TRBV2 CASTGQTRGADEQYF
NA TRBV2 CASSRLIRGDTQYF
NA TRBV5-1 CASSFSGSETQYF
few TRBV6-5 CASSYAGELFF
few TRBV7-9 CASSLASGRGSPLHF
NA TRBV7-2 CASSSSKRLRTSAIDEQYF
NA TRBV28 CASSYTGGGTETQYF
NA TRBV29-1 CSVEGNTDRVGSGNTIYF
NA TRBV5-4 CASSLAGYEQFF
NA TRBV19 CASSIRVHYNEQFF
few TRBV7-3 CASSPGAGGDTQYF
NA TRBV15 CATSRGGRGLLQETQYF
NA TRBV5-4 CASSSAGRTYEQYF
few TRBV6-1 CASRPDRGNADTQYF
NA TRBV15 CATSRSSSLSTDTQYF
NA TRBV2 CASSESDNSPLHF
NA TRBV27 CASRYKQEPNYGYTF
NA TRBV12-2 CASRLAGAGRENTEAFF
NA TRBV7-9 CASSLDPTEAFF
once TRBV5-8 CASSQLSSYNEQFF
once TRBV18 CASSPNGWGQPQHF
NA TRBV6-5 CASSYGRGGNSPLHF
NA TRBV5-4 CASRTGTGYGEQYF
NA TRBV28 CASGQSGRSTDTQYF
NA TRBV11-2 CASSSLTTSGTDTQYF